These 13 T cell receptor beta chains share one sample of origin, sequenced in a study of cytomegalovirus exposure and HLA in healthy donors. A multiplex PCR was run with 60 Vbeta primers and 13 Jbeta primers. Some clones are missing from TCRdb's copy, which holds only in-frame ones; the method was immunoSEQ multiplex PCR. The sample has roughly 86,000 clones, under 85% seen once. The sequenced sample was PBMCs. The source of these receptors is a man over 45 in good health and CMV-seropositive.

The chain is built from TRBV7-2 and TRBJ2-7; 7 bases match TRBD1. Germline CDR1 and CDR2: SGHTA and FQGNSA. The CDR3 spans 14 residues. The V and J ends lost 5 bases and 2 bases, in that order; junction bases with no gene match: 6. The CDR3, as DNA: TGTGCCAGCAGCATAACAGGGGAGACCTACGAGCAGTACTTC. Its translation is CASSITGETYEQYF.

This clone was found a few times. The CDR3, as DNA: TGTGCCAGCAGCCAAACCATTCTAGCGGGAGCCTACAATGAGCAGTTCTTC. It specifies CASSQTILAGAYNEQFF. V is TRBV4-2 and J is TRBJ2-1, with 10 bases aligning to TRBD2. V shed 2 bases and J 2 bases; nucleotides not matched to a gene: 6. Germline V gene data show CDR1 as LGHNA and CDR2 as YNFKEQ. There are 17 residues in the CDR3.

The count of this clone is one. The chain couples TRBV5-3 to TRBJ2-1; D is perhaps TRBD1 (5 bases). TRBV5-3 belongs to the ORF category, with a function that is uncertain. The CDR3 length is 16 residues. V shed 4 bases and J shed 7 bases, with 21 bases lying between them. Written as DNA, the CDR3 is TGTGCCAGAAGCGTGGGTGGGCAGGGAAATACGAATGAGCAGTTCTTC. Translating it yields CARSVGGQGNTNEQFF.

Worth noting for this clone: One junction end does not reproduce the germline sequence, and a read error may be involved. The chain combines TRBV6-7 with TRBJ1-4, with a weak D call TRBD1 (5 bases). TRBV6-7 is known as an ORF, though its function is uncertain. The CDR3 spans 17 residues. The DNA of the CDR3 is TGTGCCAGCAATTACGGGCAGGCAGGGAGGATCCTACCTGGACCGTTTTTT. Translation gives CASNYGQAGRILPGPFF.

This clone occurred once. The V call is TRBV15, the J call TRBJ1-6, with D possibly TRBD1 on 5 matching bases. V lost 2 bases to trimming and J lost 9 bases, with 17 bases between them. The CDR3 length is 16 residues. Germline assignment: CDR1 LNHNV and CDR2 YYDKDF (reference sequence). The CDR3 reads CATSRYPQGLFSPLHF. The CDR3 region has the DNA TGTGCCACCAGCAGATACCCTCAGGGTTTGTTTTCACCCCTCCACTTT.

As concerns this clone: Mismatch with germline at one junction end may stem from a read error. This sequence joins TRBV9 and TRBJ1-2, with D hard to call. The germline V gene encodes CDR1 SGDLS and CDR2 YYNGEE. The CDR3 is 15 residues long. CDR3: CASTVDGRSLNGYTF. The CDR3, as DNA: TGTGCCAGCACCGTAGATGGCCGATCCCTTAATGGCTACACCTTC.

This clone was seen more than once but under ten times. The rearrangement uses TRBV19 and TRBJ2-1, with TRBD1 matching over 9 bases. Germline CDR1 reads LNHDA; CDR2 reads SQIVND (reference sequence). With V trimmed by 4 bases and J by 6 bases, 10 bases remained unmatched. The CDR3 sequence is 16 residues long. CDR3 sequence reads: CASSTFRDRESNEQFF. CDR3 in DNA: TGTGCCAGTAGTACCTTCCGGGACAGGGAATCCAATGAGCAGTTCTTC.

The CDR3 DNA reads TGTGCCAGCTCCCGCCCAGGGGGAACTAATGAAAAACTGTTTTTT. Translated: CASSRPGGTNEKLFF. V is TRBV25-1 and J is TRBJ1-4; 7 positions match TRBD1. V dropped 8 bases and J dropped 1; count of bases not matched to a gene: 7. There are 15 residues in the CDR3. Germline CDR1 and CDR2: MGHDK and SYGVNS. Combining the CDR3 with reference TRBV25-1 and TRBJ1-4 gives the whole variable domain EADIYQTPRYLVIGTGKKITLECSQTMGHDKMYWYQQDPGMELHLIHYSYGVNSTEKGDLSSESTVSRIRTEHFPLTLESARPSHTSQYLCASSRPGGTNEKLFFGSGTQLSVL.

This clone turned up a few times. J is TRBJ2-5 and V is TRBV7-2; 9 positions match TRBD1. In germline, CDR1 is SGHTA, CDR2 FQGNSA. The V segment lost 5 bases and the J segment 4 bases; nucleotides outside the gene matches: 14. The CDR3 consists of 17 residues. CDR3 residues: CASSASAGTGLGETQYF. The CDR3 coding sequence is TGTGCCAGCAGCGCCTCTGCTGGGACAGGGTTGGGAGAGACCCAGTACTTC.

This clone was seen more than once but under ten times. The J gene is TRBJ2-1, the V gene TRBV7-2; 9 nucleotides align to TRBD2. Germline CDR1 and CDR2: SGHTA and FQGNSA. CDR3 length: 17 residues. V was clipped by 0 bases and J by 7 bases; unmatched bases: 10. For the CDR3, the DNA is TGTGCCAGCAGCTTAGCGGGGGCTGGGGCGGGGGGGAATGAGCAGTTCTTC. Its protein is CASSLAGAGAGGNEQFF.

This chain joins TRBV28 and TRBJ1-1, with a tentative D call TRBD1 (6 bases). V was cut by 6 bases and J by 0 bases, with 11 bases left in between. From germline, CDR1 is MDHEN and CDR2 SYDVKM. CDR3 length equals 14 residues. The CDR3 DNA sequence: TGTGCCAGCAGGCTAGGACAGTTGAACACTGAAGCTTTCTTT. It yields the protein CASRLGQLNTEAFF.

As DNA, the CDR3 is TGTGCCAGCAGCTTCCTCGGACAGGGGGCTAGAGAGCAGTACTTC. Translating gives CASSFLGQGAREQYF. The chain links TRBV5-5 to TRBJ2-7; TRBD1 agrees at 11 bases. Germline-derived CDR1 and CDR2 are SGHKS and YYEKEE (reference sequence). Trimming at V came to 2 bases and at J to 7 bases, leaving 8 bases not matched to a gene. The CDR3 sequence is 15 residues long.

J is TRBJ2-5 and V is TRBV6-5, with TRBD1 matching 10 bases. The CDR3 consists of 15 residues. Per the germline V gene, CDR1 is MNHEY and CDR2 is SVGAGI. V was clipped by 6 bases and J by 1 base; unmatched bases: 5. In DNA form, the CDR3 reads TGTGCCAGCAGAAGGGGGGACAGGGGCCAAGAGACCCAGTACTTC. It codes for CASRRGDRGQETQYF.